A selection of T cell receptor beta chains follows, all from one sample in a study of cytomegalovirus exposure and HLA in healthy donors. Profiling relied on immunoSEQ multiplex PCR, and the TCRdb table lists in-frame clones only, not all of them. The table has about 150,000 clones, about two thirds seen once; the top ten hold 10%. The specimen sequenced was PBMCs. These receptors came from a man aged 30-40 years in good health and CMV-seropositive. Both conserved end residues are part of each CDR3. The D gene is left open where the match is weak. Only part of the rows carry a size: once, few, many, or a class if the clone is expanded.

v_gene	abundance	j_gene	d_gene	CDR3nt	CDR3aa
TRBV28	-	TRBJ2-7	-	TGTGCCAGCAGTTTACAACAGGGCGCCTACGAGCAGTACTTC	CASSLQQGAYEQYF
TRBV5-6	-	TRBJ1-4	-	TGTGCCAGCAGCTTGTCCAATAATGAAAAACTGTTTTTT	CASSLSNNEKLFF
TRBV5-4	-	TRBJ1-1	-	TGTGCCAGCAGCCCCCCAGGAATGAACACTGAAGCTTTCTTT	CASSPPGMNTEAFF
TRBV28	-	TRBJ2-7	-	TGTGCCAGCAGTTTATGGGCAGAGGGACTCCTCTCCTACGAGCAGTACTTC	CASSLWAEGLLSYEQYF
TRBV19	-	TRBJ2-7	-	TGTGCCAGTAGTATAACTACACACTCCTACGAGCAGTACTTC	CASSITTHSYEQYF
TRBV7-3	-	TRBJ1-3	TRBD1	TGTGCCAGCAGCTCCGGACAGGGGGATGGAAACACCATATATTTT	CASSSGQGDGNTIYF
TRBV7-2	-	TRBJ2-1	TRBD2	TGTGCCAGCACCACCCCGATGAGCGGACTAGCGGTAACCTACAATGAGCAGTTCTTC	CASTTPMSGLAVTYNEQFF
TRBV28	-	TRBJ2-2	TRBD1	TGTGCCAGCAGTTCGTACAGGGGCTCGACCGGGGAGCTGTTTTTT	CASSSYRGSTGELFF
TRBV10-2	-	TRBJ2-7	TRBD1	TGCGCCAGCAGTGCTCTTGGGACAGGGGTAGGTTTGGAGCAGTACTTC	CASSALGTGVGLEQYF
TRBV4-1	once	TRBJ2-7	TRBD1	TGCGCCAGCAGCCAGGGACAGGGGCAAGGCGAGCAGTACTTC	CASSQGQGQGEQYF
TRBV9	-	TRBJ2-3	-	TGTGCCAGCAGCGTTGCAGGGATTAGCACAGATACGCAGTATTTT	CASSVAGISTDTQYF
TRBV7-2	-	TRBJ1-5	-	TGTGCCAGCAGTTACAGGGGCAATCAGCCCCAGCATTTT	CASSYRGNQPQHF
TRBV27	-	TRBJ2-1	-	TGTGCCAGCAGTTTGGGCAGGGCACAGTTCTTC	CASSLGRAQFF
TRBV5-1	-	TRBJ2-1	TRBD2	TGCGCCAGCACTTTAACCAGCGGGGCTTACAATGAGCAGTTCTTC	CASTLTSGAYNEQFF
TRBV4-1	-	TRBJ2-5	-	TGCGCCAGCAGCCATTCGCCCAGGACTTTCCAAGAGACCCAGTACTTC	CASSHSPRTFQETQYF
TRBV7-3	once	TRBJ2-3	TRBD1	TGTGCCAGCAGCTTTGGGCAGGGGGCTGCAGATACGCAGTATTTT	CASSFGQGAADTQYF
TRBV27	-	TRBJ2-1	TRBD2	TGTGCCAGCAGTCCCGCCCCCGGGACTAGCACGTTCTTC	CASSPAPGTSTFF
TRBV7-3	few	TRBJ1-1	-	TGTGCCAGCAGCTTAACGCCCGGGAACACTGAAGCCTTCTTT	CASSLTPGNTEAFF